This passage covers 19 T cell receptor beta chains from one sample sequenced in a study of CD8 T cells in ankylosing spondylitis. Via MiXCR, TCRdb re-called the 5' RACE reads, giving one row per CDR3 protein. Of approximately 350,000 distinct CDR3 sequences listed, approximately 22% were seen once; the top ten hold about an eighth. The sample comprised blood, either unsorted or a sorted T cell fraction (not recorded which). These TCRs come from a male donor with ankylosing spondylitis or in good health (not recorded which).

The chain carries TRBV12-3 or TRBV12-4 and TRBJ2-4, with 11 bases matching TRBD2. The trim removed 5 bases at V and 6 bases at J, leaving 9 bases unmatched. This CDR3 is 16 amino acids long. The CDR3 nucleotides read TGTGCCAGCAGTAAAATAGCGGGGGGGCAGGGAAACATTCAGTACTTC. Translation gives CASSKIAGGQGNIQYF.

J is TRBJ2-7 and V is TRBV11-2; 9 bases are a match to TRBD2. Trimming at V came to 5 bases and at J to 6 bases, leaving 8 bases not matched to a gene. Germline V gives CDR1 SGHAT, CDR2 FQNNGV. The CDR3 has 14 amino acids. The CDR3 coding sequence is TGTGCCAGCAGCCGAGGGGGACTAGCTTTCGAGCAGTACTTC. Residues: CASSRGGLAFEQYF. Full variable domain (outside the CDR3, taken from reference TRBV11-2 and TRBJ2-7): EAGVAQSPRYKIIEKRQSVAFWCNPISGHATLYWYQQILGQGPKLLIQFQNNGVVDDSQLPKDRFSAERLKGVDSTLKIQPAKLEDSAVYLCASSRGGLAFEQYFGPGTRLTVT.

The genes are TRBV10-3 and TRBJ2-5, with TRBD1 identical over 8 bases. CDR1 is ENHRY, CDR2 SYGVKD, per germline. V gave up 4 bases and J gave up 2 bases; unmatched junction bases: 6. The CDR3 contains 15 residues. CDR3 nucleotide sequence: TGTGCCATCAGTGTCGAGACAGGGGTTCAAGAGACCCAGTACTTC. Translation: CAISVETGVQETQYF.

This clonotype was recorded a few times. V and J are TRBV2 and TRBJ2-3, with 10 bases lining up with TRBD1. Trimming cost V 5 bases and J 3 bases; bases outside gene matches: 11. Germline V lookup: CDR1 SNHLY, CDR2 FYNNEI. This CDR3 has 17 residues. CDR3 DNA: TGTGCCAGCAGTCAAAGGGGACAGGGGAGTGGGACAGATACGCAGTATTTT. This codes for CASSQRGQGSGTDTQYF.

This clonotype was counted between two and nine times. V is TRBV11-1 and J is TRBJ2-5; possibly TRBD1 or TRBD2 for D (6 bases each). The ends were cut back, 4 bases at V and 5 bases at J, with 29 bases in the middle. Germline V gene lookup returns CDR1 SGHAT and CDR2 FQDESV (reference sequence). CDR3 length: 19 residues. CDR3 DNA: TGTGCCAGCAGCTCCCTCAGCAGGGGACTTCGGAGGAAAGGGGAGACCCAGTACTTC. Translation gives CASSSLSRGLRRKGETQYF.

The V gene is TRBV2, the J gene TRBJ2-4; 7 bases match TRBD1. The V and J ends lost 9 bases and 1 base, in that order; junction bases with no gene match: 9. Germline V gene lookup returns CDR1 SNHLY and CDR2 FYNNEI. This CDR3 region has 15 residues. CDR3: CARGGPEAAKNIQYF. The CDR3 DNA is TGTGCCAGAGGGGGCCCGGAAGCGGCCAAAAACATTCAGTACTTC.

This clonotype has just a few counts. The genes are TRBV12-3 or TRBV12-4 and TRBJ1-1, with no clear D. Deletions cut 7 bases from V and 6 bases from J, with 9 bases between. The CDR3 consists of 11 residues. The CDR3 here is CASTAGPEAFF. The CDR3 DNA follows: TGTGCCAGCACCGCAGGCCCTGAAGCTTTCTTT.

The J gene is TRBJ1-2, the V gene TRBV20-1; 12 positions match TRBD1. V dropped 0 bases and J dropped 8; count of bases not matched to a gene: 7. Germline lookup yields CDR1 DFQATT and CDR2 SNEGSKA (reference sequence). The CDR3 has 15 residues. The CDR3 sequence: CSARDRGQGALGYTF. In DNA form, the CDR3 reads TGCAGTGCTAGAGATAGGGGACAGGGGGCATTGGGCTACACCTTC.

The chain recombines TRBV12-3 or TRBV12-4 with TRBJ1-3; D possibly corresponds to TRBD1 (5 bases). Deletions cut 7 bases from V and 3 bases from J, with 13 bases between. This CDR3 comprises 14 residues. This CDR3 reads CASTPGPDGNTIYF. The CDR3 DNA reads as TGTGCCAGCACCCCGGGACCGGATGGAAACACCATATATTTT.

This clonotype was detected a few times. The chain links TRBV10-3 to TRBJ2-3; 12 bases line up with TRBD2. Looked up from germline, CDR1 is ENHRY and CDR2 is SYGVKD. After removal of 2 bases from V and 5 bases from J, the junction contained 5 bases not matched to a gene. This CDR3 is built from 16 residues. The CDR3 here is CAISELAGGLKDTQYF. Here the CDR3 DNA reads TGTGCCATCAGTGAGCTAGCGGGGGGGCTTAAAGATACGCAGTATTTT.

This clonotype occurred a few times. V usage is TRBV29-1 and J usage is TRBJ2-6; 8 positions agree with TRBD1. The CDR3 sequence is 18 residues long. Germline V gene sequence: CDR1 SQVTM, CDR2 ANQGSEA. With V trimmed by 6 bases and J by 0 bases, 13 bases remained unmatched. CDR3 sequence reads: CSVKPDRGFPSGANVLTF. The CDR3, as DNA: TGCAGCGTGAAACCCGACAGGGGATTTCCCTCTGGGGCCAACGTCCTGACTTTC.

The CDR3 DNA reads TGCAGCGTTGTCGGGACAGGGTTCGCGGATACGCAGTATTTT. It specifies CSVVGTGFADTQYF. The chain couples TRBV29-1 to TRBJ2-3, with 9 bases identical to TRBD1. This CDR3 spans 14 amino acids. Germline CDR1 is SQVTM and CDR2 is ANQGSEA. J was trimmed by 6 bases and V by 4 bases; bases with no gene match: 8.

Comment on this clonotype: Compared with germline, one end of the junction differs, possibly owing to a read error. V usage is TRBV6-5 and J usage is TRBJ2-1; possibly TRBD1 for D (5 bases). The germline CDR1 and CDR2 sequences are MNHEY and SVGAGI. CDR3 length: 15 amino acids. CDR3 amino acids: CASSDSGHLLNEQFF. The DNA for the CDR3 is TGTGCCAGCAGTGACTCAGGACATCTTTTGAATGAGCAGTTCTTC.

The chain joins TRBV4-1 to TRBJ2-1; the match to TRBD2 covers 10 bases. The CDR3 covers 18 residues. The germline V gene encodes CDR1 MGHRA and CDR2 YSYEKL. V lost 0 bases, J lost 4 bases, and 9 bases stayed unmatched. CDR3 residues: CASSQDFERGGSYNEQFF. The DNA of the CDR3 is TGCGCCAGCAGCCAAGATTTCGAGCGGGGGGGCTCGTACAATGAGCAGTTCTTC.

This clonotype has just a few counts. The chain carries TRBV20-1 and TRBJ2-1, with D perhaps matching TRBD2 (5 bases). CDR3 length: 15 residues. V was clipped by 6 bases and J by 2 bases, with 17 bases between them. The germline V gene encodes CDR1 DFQATT and CDR2 SNEGSKA (reference sequence). CDR3 sequence (DNA): TGCAGTGCCCGAGGAGTACTAGTCGCCTACAATGAGCAGTTCTTC. Translation: CSARGVLVAYNEQFF.

The J gene is TRBJ2-3, the V gene TRBV20-1; TRBD1 or TRBD2 may be the D gene (5 bases each). Trimming removed 5 bases at V and 5 bases at J, with 14 bases between. In germline, CDR1 is DFQATT, CDR2 SNEGSKA (reference sequence). The CDR3 is made up of 13 amino acids. Here the CDR3 DNA reads TGCAGTGCTCCCGGGACCCCGTTAGATACGCAGTATTTT. This codes for CSAPGTPLDTQYF.

A few counts support this clonotype. The chain employs TRBV12-3 or TRBV12-4 and TRBJ1-5; D is uncertain. Trimming left V 6 bases short and J 3 bases short, with 12 bases between. The CDR3 has 14 amino acids. The CDR3: CASSLSGINQPQHF. CDR3 sequence (DNA): TGTGCCAGCAGCCTTTCAGGAATCAATCAGCCCCAGCATTTT.

This clonotype has only a few counts. V is TRBV25-1 and J is TRBJ1-1; no firm D call. The CDR3 has 14 amino acids. Germline values: CDR1 MGHDK, CDR2 SYGVNS. V gave up 2 bases and J gave up 1 base, with 8 bases separating them. This CDR3 is CASSEDGKNTEAFF. The CDR3, as DNA: TGTGCCAGCAGTGAAGACGGCAAGAACACTGAAGCTTTCTTT.

This sequence joins TRBV29-1 and TRBJ2-1; D is unclear. CDR3 length equals 17 residues. Trimming took off 1 base at V and 5 bases at J, with 21 bases between the two ends. CDR1 is SQVTM, CDR2 ANQGSEA, per germline. CDR3 in DNA: TGCAGCGTTGAAGGGAATCTGGCGTTCCTAAGGGACAATGAGCAGTTCTTC. Translated: CSVEGNLAFLRDNEQFF.